The present entry profiles one TCR beta chain with its context. Its target is unknown. It was cDNA, reverse transcribed from extracted RNA, that served as the sequencing template. The repertoire was sequenced with immunoSEQ multiplex PCR; TCRdb's copy has only in-frame clones and lacks some. This table has 140,000 to 150,000 clones, 40% to 55% appearing once. These data come from a study of CD8+ T cells in alopecia areata. Looking at the study overall: Those treated were given oral tofacitinib at 5 to 10 mg twice daily.

CDR1 and CDR2 (germline): MNHEY, SMNVEV (reference sequence). The CDR3 runs 13 residues. V was trimmed by 6 bases and J by 6 bases, leaving 11 bases between them. General study results and limits: Lesional scalp, especially alopecia totalis/universalis, showed higher clonality than normal scalp. Sequence data from scalp samples additionally include resident alphabeta T cells of normal skin.

This clonotype originated in a human donor with alopecia areata. The sample consisted of CD4+ T cells sorted from blood, taken at week 0. This chain joins TRBV27 and TRBJ2-2, with D perhaps TRBD2 (6 bases). For the CDR3, the DNA is TGTGCCAGCAGCTGGGGGGAATCCGGGGAGCTGTTTTTT. Translated, it gives CASSWGESGELFF.